This TCR beta chain appears in the sequencing data of a study of long-term antiretroviral therapy in people with HIV. Overall study context: In the earliest collections, sampling predates the 2015 immediate-ART recommendation by about a decade.

Germline V gives CDR1 LNHDA, CDR2 SQIVND (reference sequence). The V gene end was trimmed by 3 bases and the J gene end by 2 bases; junction bases not matched to a gene: 1. There are 13 residues in the CDR3. At least one PBMC sample before ART and at least two after were required. United States facilities provided treatment to all participants with HIV. The authors ran the immunoSEQ assay, v3.0, at survey level. The data were produced by immunoSEQ multiplex PCR, yet TCRdb's version contains in-frame clones alone and is incomplete. This table holds about 16,000 clones, 88% found once. Regarding the study as a whole: Pre-ART expanded clones dominated the repertoire at every time point.

In regard to this clone: The target antigen is unknown.

The chain employs TRBV19 and TRBJ2-7, with 7 bases matching TRBD1. The clonotype comes from a woman under 40 with HIV. The sample consisted of unsorted PBMCs, taken about 2.4 years before starting antiretroviral therapy. In DNA form, the CDR3 reads TGTGCCAGTAGTATTGACAGGGCCTACGAGCAGTACTTC. Translated: CASSIDRAYEQYF.